The source of this T cell receptor (beta chain) is a study of patients and donors after allogeneic stem cell transplantation. This CDR3 has 15 residues. Per the germline V gene, CDR1 is SNHLY and CDR2 is FYNNEI. The V and J ends lost 3 bases and 1 base, in that order; junction bases with no gene match: 3. TCRdb analysed the RT-PCR reads with MiXCR anew, one entry per CDR3 protein. The sample has hundreds of thousands of distinct CDR3 sequences, roughly an eighth seen once. This clonotype was detected many times. This sequence was found in a human donor who was either an allogeneic HSCT recipient or a stem cell or donor lymphocyte infusion donor (not recorded which). It is not recorded whose cells these are; they may come from a transplant donor. The V and J genes are TRBV2 and TRBJ1-2, with TRBD1 matching 9 bases. Input material: blood, either unsorted or a sorted T cell fraction (not recorded which). The CDR3, as DNA: TGTGCCAGCAGTGACCGACAGGGGGGTAACTATGGCTACACCTTC. This gives the protein CASSDRQGGNYGYTF.